Shown below are 24 T cell receptor beta chains from a single sample sequenced in a study of human T cells and chemical hapten exposure. TCRdb fed the RACE reads into MiXCR, producing one record per CDR3 protein. Altogether some 36,000 distinct CDR3 sequences are present, 9% to 9.5% being singletons, with the ten largest covering 20% to 30%. Time point indicated: patch test 3, about 24 weeks after DPC sensitization. Documented treatment: therapeutic diphenylcyclopropenone sensitization with weekly scalp DPC. Extraction yielded total RNA from whole blood (unfractionated). This specimen was whole blood, taken in connection with sensitization to the hapten diphenylcyclopropenone (DPC). These TCRs come from a man aged 50 to 59 with alopecia areata. Some clones in this sample may be carry-over from other donors' samples.

CDR3 sequence: CASGPYPGHGGEKLFF. CDR3 sequence (DNA): TGTGCTAGTGGTCCCTACCCGGGACACGGAGGCGAAAAACTGTTTTTT. J is TRBJ1-4 and V is TRBV12-5; D may be TRBD1 (6 bases). The CDR3 sequence is 16 residues long. Germline V gene lookup returns CDR1 LGHNT and CDR2 FRNRAP. V was cut by 5 bases and J by 8 bases, with 21 bases left in between.

This clonotype was recorded a few times. The chain has TRBV4-3 and TRBJ1-1; D is uncertain. The CDR3 is 14 amino acids. Germline-derived CDR1 and CDR2 are LGHNA and YSLEER. V gave up 1 base and J gave up 1 base, with 7 bases separating them. CDR3: CASSQVLQNTEAFF. For the CDR3, the DNA is TGCGCCAGCAGCCAAGTTCTCCAGAACACTGAAGCTTTCTTT.

This clonotype was detected ten times or more. The chain uses TRBV6-1 and TRBJ2-7; 10 bases match TRBD2. V gave up 1 base and J gave up 2 bases; unmatched junction bases: 8. This CDR3 has 17 amino acids. Germline CDR1 MNHNS, CDR2 SASEGT. The CDR3 DNA is TGTGCCAGCAGTGAAGAATTACTAGCGGGACCAACCTACGAGCAGTACTTC. Translation: CASSEELLAGPTYEQYF.

This clonotype was detected only a few times. This rearrangement joins TRBV28 to TRBJ1-1; possible D gene TRBD1, 5 bases. Germline V gene data show CDR1 as MDHEN and CDR2 as SYDVKM. Deletions cut 1 base from V and 4 bases from J, with 10 bases between. The CDR3 is 14 amino acids. Here the CDR3 reads CASSLYGGGTEAFF. CDR3 coding DNA: TGTGCCAGCAGTTTATATGGGGGAGGCACTGAAGCTTTCTTT. Full variable domain (rest looked up from reference TRBV28 and TRBJ1-1): DVKVTQSSRYLVKRTGEKVFLECVQDMDHENMFWYRQDPGLGLRLIYFSYDVKMKEKGDIPEGYSVSREKKERFSLILESASTNQTSMYLCASSLYGGGTEAFFGQGTRLTVV.

This clonotype was picked up a small number of times. The chain recombines TRBV11-3 with TRBJ2-5; 8 bases agree with TRBD2. The trim removed 3 bases at V and 1 base at J, leaving 1 base unmatched. This CDR3 spans 14 amino acids. CDR1 is SGHNT and CDR2 is YENEEA in the germline V gene. As DNA, the CDR3 is TGTGCCAGCAGCTTCAGCGGGAGCCAAGAGACCCAGTACTTC. Protein sequence: CASSFSGSQETQYF.

This clonotype was detected many times. The V call is TRBV30, the J call TRBJ1-2; a weak D match, TRBD1 (5 bases). The V gene's germline CDR1 is GTSNPN and CDR2 SVGIG (reference sequence). This CDR3 contains 12 residues. The V and J ends lost 2 bases and 4 bases respectively, with 8 bases between them. In nucleotides, the CDR3 is TGTGCCTGGAGTCAGAGGGGCTATGGCTACACCTTC. Encoded protein: CAWSQRGYGYTF.

This clonotype was found many times. The rearrangement uses TRBV20-1 and TRBJ2-2, with D uncertain. This CDR3 comprises 13 residues. V was cut by 4 bases and J by 2 bases, with 8 bases left in between. CDR1 DFQATT and CDR2 SNEGSKA come from the germline V gene (reference sequence). In nucleotides, the CDR3 is TGCAGTGCTAAGGGCTCCAACACCGGGGAGCTGTTTTTT. Residues: CSAKGSNTGELFF.

This clonotype was recorded many times. The chain couples TRBV7-8 to TRBJ2-1, with D unresolved. Germline V gene data show CDR1 as SGHVS and CDR2 as FQNEAQ. There are 14 residues in the CDR3. V lost 2 bases, J lost 0 bases, and 5 bases lay in between. The CDR3: CASSLLTSYNEQFF. The CDR3, as DNA: TGTGCCAGCAGCTTACTTACCTCCTACAATGAGCAGTTCTTC.

This clonotype was detected many times. V and J are TRBV6-5 and TRBJ2-3; 9 bases agree with TRBD1. This CDR3 spans 15 amino acids. Germline V gene data show CDR1 as MNHEY and CDR2 as SVGAGI. V shed 7 bases, J shed 4 bases, and the junction held 9 bases outside the gene matches. This CDR3 is CASTTPGQGPDTQYF. The CDR3 coding sequence is TGTGCCAGCACCACCCCGGGACAGGGACCAGATACGCAGTATTTT.

This clonotype was seen once. The chain has TRBV5-6 and TRBJ1-5, with a possible D match to TRBD1 (6 bases). V was trimmed by 4 bases and J by 7 bases, leaving 15 bases between them. CDR1 is SGHDT and CDR2 is YYEEEE in the germline V gene. This CDR3 spans 14 amino acids. The CDR3 is CASSRGAGKQPQHF. As DNA, the CDR3 is TGTGCCAGCAGCCGGGGGGCAGGGAAACAGCCCCAGCATTTT. Filled out from reference TRBV5-6 and TRBJ1-5, the complete variable domain reads DAGVTQSPTHLIKTRGQQVTLRCSPKSGHDTVSWYQQALGQGPQFIFQYYEEEERQRGNFPDRFSGHQFPNYSSELNVNALLLGDSALYLCASSRGAGKQPQHFGDGTRLSIL.

Ten or more counts support this clonotype. CDR3 coding DNA: TGCAGTGCTGAGGGTCAGGAGGGAGAGACCCAGTACTTC. Its protein is CSAEGQEGETQYF. The chain recombines TRBV20-1 with TRBJ2-5, with a tentative D call TRBD2 (6 bases). Germline-derived CDR1 and CDR2 are DFQATT and SNEGSKA (reference sequence). Trimming removed 5 bases from V and 4 bases from J, with 14 bases in between. This CDR3 comprises 13 residues.

The J gene is TRBJ2-1, the V gene TRBV20-1, with TRBD2 as a possible D gene (7 bases). Germline V lookup: CDR1 DFQATT, CDR2 SNEGSKA (reference sequence). V was clipped by 3 bases and J by 0 bases, with 12 bases between them. This CDR3 has 15 amino acids. In DNA, the CDR3 is TGCAGTGCTAGTAGGGGGGGAAGCTCCTACAATGAGCAGTTCTTC. This gives the protein CSASRGGSSYNEQFF.

This clonotype was recorded a few times. The CDR3: CSARDLRDKNIQYF. The DNA for the CDR3 is TGCAGTGCTAGAGATCTCAGGGACAAAAACATTCAGTACTTC. This chain links TRBV20-1 with TRBJ2-4; TRBD1 is a possible D gene (5 bases). V lost 0 bases and J 3 bases, leaving 9 bases between the germline ends. CDR1 DFQATT and CDR2 SNEGSKA come from the germline V gene (reference sequence). The length of the CDR3 is 14 residues.

The chain uses TRBV4-1 and TRBJ1-1; 9 nucleotides align to TRBD1. Germline V CDR1 and CDR2: MGHRA, YSYEKL. With V trimmed by 4 bases and J by 6 bases, 12 bases remained unmatched. The CDR3 consists of 16 residues. The CDR3 is CASSPRQGGTYAEAFF. The CDR3 nucleotides are TGCGCCAGCAGCCCCCGACAGGGGGGGACCTACGCTGAAGCTTTCTTT.

This clonotype was observed at least ten times. The J gene is TRBJ2-3, the V gene TRBV7-2; D ambiguous. This CDR3 comprises 17 residues. Germline V gene data show CDR1 as SGHTA and CDR2 as FQGNSA. V lost 1 base, J lost 0 bases, and 14 bases lay in between. This chain's CDR3 is CASSLVQRLLSTDTQYF. CDR3 nucleotide sequence: TGTGCCAGCAGCTTAGTTCAGCGTCTCCTTAGCACAGATACGCAGTATTTT. The full variable domain, completed using reference TRBV7-2 and TRBJ2-3, is GAGVSQSPSNKVTEKGKDVELRCDPISGHTALYWYRQSLGQGLEFLIYFQGNSAPDKSGLPSDRFSAERTGGSVSTLTIQRTQQEDSAVYLCASSLVQRLLSTDTQYFGPGTRLTVL.

This clonotype was counted at least ten times. The rearrangement links TRBV4-1 to TRBJ2-3; D may be TRBD2 (6 bases). V dropped 5 bases and J dropped 0 bases, with 12 bases sitting between them. The germline V gene has CDR1 MGHRA and CDR2 YSYEKL. CDR3 length equals 15 residues. The CDR3 is CASSWRGDSTDTQYF. In DNA form, the CDR3 reads TGCGCCAGCAGCTGGCGGGGTGATAGCACAGATACGCAGTATTTT.

This clonotype was counted many times. The gene calls are TRBV6-2 or TRBV6-3 and TRBJ2-3, with 11 bases that match TRBD2. J was trimmed by 15 bases and V by 10 bases; bases with no gene match: 12. This CDR3 has 12 amino acids. Germline-derived CDR1 and CDR2 are MNHEY and SVGEGT. CDR3 DNA: TGTGCCACCGAGTCTAGCGGGAGGAGGTCTTATTTT. Protein: CATESSGRRSYF.

This clonotype showed up just a few times. V and J are TRBV29-1 and TRBJ2-1; D may be TRBD2 (6 bases). V dropped 2 bases and J dropped 7 bases, with 12 bases sitting between them. The CDR3 is 13 amino acids. Looked up from germline, CDR1 is SQVTM and CDR2 is ANQGSEA. This chain's CDR3 is CSVETQGRNEQFF. The CDR3 DNA reads as TGCAGCGTTGAAACCCAAGGGAGGAATGAGCAGTTCTTC.

This clonotype showed up just a few times. This rearrangement joins TRBV7-9 to TRBJ2-2; 9 bases are a match to TRBD1. From germline, CDR1 is SEHNR and CDR2 FQNEAQ (reference sequence). The ends lost 4 bases at V and 1 base at J; junction bases unmatched: 4. CDR3 length equals 16 residues. CDR3 DNA sequence: TGTGCCAGCAGCTCCGGGGACAGGGTGAACACCGGGGAGCTGTTTTTT. Translated, it gives CASSSGDRVNTGELFF.

This clonotype was counted at least ten times. The genes are TRBV29-1 and TRBJ2-4; 9 bases align to TRBD1. The germline CDR1 and CDR2 sequences are SQVTM and ANQGSEA. This CDR3 has 13 amino acids. The V gene end was trimmed by 4 bases and the J gene end by 5 bases; junction bases not matched to a gene: 3. The CDR3 here is CSVGRTGENIQYF. The CDR3 region has the DNA TGCAGCGTTGGCAGGACAGGGGAAAACATTCAGTACTTC.

The chain uses TRBV12-3 or TRBV12-4 and TRBJ2-5; 7 nucleotides agree with TRBD2. The CDR3 extends over 14 amino acids. J was trimmed by 2 bases and V by 3 bases; bases with no gene match: 3. The CDR3 loop reads CASSFSSGQETQYF. DNA of the CDR3: TGTGCCAGCAGTTTTTCTAGCGGACAAGAGACCCAGTACTTC.

This clonotype was counted ten times or more. V and J are TRBV29-1 and TRBJ2-3; TRBD1 aligns across 8 bases. J was trimmed by 2 bases and V by 4 bases; bases with no gene match: 2. CDR3 length: 13 residues. The V gene's germline CDR1 is SQVTM and CDR2 ANQGSEA. Here the CDR3 reads CSVVQGATDTQYF. DNA for the CDR3: TGCAGCGTTGTTCAGGGGGCCACAGATACGCAGTATTTT.

This clonotype was observed many times. The CDR3: CSARSSSVLDEQYF. In nucleotides, the CDR3 is TGCAGTGCTAGGTCGTCTAGCGTCCTGGACGAGCAGTACTTC. V usage is TRBV20-1 and J usage is TRBJ2-7, with TRBD2 as a possible D gene (6 bases). V lost 3 bases and J lost 5, with 17 bases in between. The CDR3 totals 14 residues. Germline loops: CDR1 DFQATT, CDR2 SNEGSKA (reference sequence).

The sample holds many counts of this clonotype. The chain links TRBV7-2 to TRBJ1-3, with D unresolved. CDR1 SGHTA and CDR2 FQGNSA come from the germline V gene. There are 15 residues in the CDR3. The V gene lost 3 bases and the J gene lost 1 base, with 10 bases spanning the gap. Here the CDR3 reads CASSFQLGSGNTIYF. In DNA form, the CDR3 reads TGTGCCAGCAGCTTCCAACTGGGGTCTGGAAACACCATATATTTT.